This T cell receptor beta chain was identified during a study of tumor and adjacent non-tumor tissue in lung cancer. With respect to this clonotype: An end of the junction differs from the germline gene, which may be a read error.

The CDR3 extends over 14 amino acids. Germline lookup yields CDR1 MNHNY and CDR2 SVGAGI (reference sequence). No cell sorting was done before RNA was extracted from the tissue. Three rounds of nested PCR, following a modified ARM-PCR protocol, produced the TCRbeta library. TCRdb independently ran MiXCR on the multiplex PCR reads; one entry per CDR3 protein. The sample lists about 80,000 distinct CDR3 sequences, roughly 80% occurring once. The receptor's source is a woman aged 50 to 65 with non-small cell lung cancer. The chain is built from TRBV6-6 and TRBJ2-1; D is unresolved. The sequenced material came from lung tumor tissue. The CDR3, as DNA: TGTGCCAGCAGTATTGTGAGCTCCTACAGTGAGCAGTTCTTC. It specifies CASSIVSSYSEQFF.